This TCR beta chain derives from a study of T-cell memory formation after mild COVID-19. Study-level information: Clusters of TCRs were largely donor specific. Study-wide results and caveats: The study found contracting CD4+ clones mainly in CM and EM and contracting CD8+ clones in EMRA. Certain responding clones were present in pre-infection memory, suggesting participation of cross-reactive memory. Contracting clones from day 15 to 85 had balanced CD4/CD8; later expanders favoured CD4+.

This clonotype has a handful of counts. Antigen: not known. TCRdb analysed the 5' RACE reads with MiXCR anew, one entry per CDR3 protein. The sample gives approximately 340,000 distinct CDR3 sequences, approximately 12% of which show up once; about 22% is in the top ten. Trimming removed 3 bases at V and 5 bases at J, with 10 bases between. Germline CDR1 and CDR2: SGHVS and FQNEAQ. The CDR3 spans 13 residues. This sequence originates from a young man who had mild COVID-19 (a few samples of this study predate the infection). Cell type and time point are not known. The rearrangement links TRBV7-8 to TRBJ1-1, with no clear D. The sample taken for sequencing was PBMCs or a T cell subset sorted from them (not recorded which). The CDR3 region has the DNA TGTGCCAGCAGCTTTTTCGGGTTAACTGAAGCTTTCTTT. Translated: CASSFFGLTEAFF.